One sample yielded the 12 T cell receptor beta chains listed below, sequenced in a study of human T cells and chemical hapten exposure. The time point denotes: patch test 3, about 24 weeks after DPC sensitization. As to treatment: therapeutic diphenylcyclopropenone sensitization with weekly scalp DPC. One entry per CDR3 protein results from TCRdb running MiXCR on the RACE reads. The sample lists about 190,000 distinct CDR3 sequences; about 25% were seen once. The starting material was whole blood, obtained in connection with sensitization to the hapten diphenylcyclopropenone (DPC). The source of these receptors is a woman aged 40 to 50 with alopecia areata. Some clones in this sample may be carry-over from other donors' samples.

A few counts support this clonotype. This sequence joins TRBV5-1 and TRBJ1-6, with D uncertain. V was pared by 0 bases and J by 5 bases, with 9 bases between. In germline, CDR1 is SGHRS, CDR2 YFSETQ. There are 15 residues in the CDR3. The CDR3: CASSLGQADNSPLHF. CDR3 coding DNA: TGCGCCAGCAGCTTGGGTCAGGCCGATAATTCACCCCTCCACTTT.

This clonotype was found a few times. CDR3: CSAGLAGVAGELFF. The CDR3 nucleotides are TGCAGTGCTGGGTTAGCGGGAGTCGCCGGGGAGCTGTTTTTT. The chain joins TRBV20-1 to TRBJ2-2; TRBD2 aligns across 9 bases. The germline V gene has CDR1 DFQATT and CDR2 SNEGSKA (reference sequence). The CDR3 is 14 residues long. V dropped 5 bases and J dropped 6; count of bases not matched to a gene: 7.

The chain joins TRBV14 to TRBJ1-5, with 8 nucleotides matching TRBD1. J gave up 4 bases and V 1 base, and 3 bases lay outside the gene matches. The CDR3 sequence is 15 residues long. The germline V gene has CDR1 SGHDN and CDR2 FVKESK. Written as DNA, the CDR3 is TGTGCCAGCAGCCAAGGGACAGGGCGTAATCAGCCCCAGCATTTT. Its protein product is CASSQGTGRNQPQHF.

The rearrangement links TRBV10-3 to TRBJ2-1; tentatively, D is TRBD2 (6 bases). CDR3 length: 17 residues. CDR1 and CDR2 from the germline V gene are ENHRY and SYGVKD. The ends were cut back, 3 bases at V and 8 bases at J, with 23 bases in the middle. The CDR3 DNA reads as TGTGCCATCAGTGACTTTTTTGGAGGGAAGACACAATATGAGCAGTTCTTC. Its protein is CAISDFFGGKTQYEQFF.

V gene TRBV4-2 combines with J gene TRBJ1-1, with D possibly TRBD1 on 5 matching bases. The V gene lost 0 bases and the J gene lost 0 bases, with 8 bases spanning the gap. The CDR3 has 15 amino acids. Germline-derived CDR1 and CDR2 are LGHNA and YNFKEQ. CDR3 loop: CASSQEPGMNTEAFF. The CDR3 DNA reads TGTGCCAGCAGCCAAGAACCAGGGATGAACACTGAAGCTTTCTTT.

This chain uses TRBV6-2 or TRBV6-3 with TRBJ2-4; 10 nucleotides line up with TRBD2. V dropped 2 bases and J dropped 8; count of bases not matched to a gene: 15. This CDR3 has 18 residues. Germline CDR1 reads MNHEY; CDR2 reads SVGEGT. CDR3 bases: TGTGCCAGCAGTTACGGCCTAGCGGGAGCCAACGAAAGGGACATTCAGTACTTC. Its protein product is CASSYGLAGANERDIQYF.

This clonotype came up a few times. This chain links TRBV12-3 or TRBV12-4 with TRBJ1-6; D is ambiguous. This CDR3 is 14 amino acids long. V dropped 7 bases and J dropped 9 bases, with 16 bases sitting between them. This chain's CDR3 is CASTTSVGSSPLHF. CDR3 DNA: TGTGCCAGCACCACCTCTGTAGGGAGTTCACCCCTCCACTTT.

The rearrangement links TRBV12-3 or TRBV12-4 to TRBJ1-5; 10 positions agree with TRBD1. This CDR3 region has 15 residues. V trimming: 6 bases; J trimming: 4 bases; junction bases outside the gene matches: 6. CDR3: CASSPGTGENQPQHF. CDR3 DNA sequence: TGTGCCAGCAGCCCCGGGACAGGGGAAAATCAGCCCCAGCATTTT.

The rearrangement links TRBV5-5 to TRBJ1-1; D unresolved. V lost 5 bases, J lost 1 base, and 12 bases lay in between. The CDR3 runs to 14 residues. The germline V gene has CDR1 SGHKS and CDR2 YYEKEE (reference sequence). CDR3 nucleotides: TGTGCCAGCAGTTTAACTTGGCAGAACACTGAAGCTTTCTTT. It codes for CASSLTWQNTEAFF.

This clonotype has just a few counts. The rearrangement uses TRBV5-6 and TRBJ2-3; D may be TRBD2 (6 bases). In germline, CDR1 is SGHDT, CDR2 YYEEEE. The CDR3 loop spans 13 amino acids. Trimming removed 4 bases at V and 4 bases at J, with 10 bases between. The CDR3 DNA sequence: TGTGCCAGCAGCCTGACTAGTGCAGATACGCAGTATTTT. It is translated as CASSLTSADTQYF.

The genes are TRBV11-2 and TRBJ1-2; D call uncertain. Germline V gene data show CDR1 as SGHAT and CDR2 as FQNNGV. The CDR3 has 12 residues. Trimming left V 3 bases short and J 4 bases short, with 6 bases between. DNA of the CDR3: TGTGCCAGCAGCTTTGACACCTATGGCTACACCTTC. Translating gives CASSFDTYGYTF.

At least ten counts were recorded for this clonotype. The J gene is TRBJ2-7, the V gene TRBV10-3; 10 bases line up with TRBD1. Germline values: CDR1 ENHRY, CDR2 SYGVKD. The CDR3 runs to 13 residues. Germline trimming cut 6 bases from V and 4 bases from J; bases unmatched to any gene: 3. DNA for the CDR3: TGTGCCATCAGCATGGGACAGGGGTACGAGCAGTACTTC. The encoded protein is CAISMGQGYEQYF.